This TCR beta chain is from a study of Ad26.COV2.S vaccination and SARS-CoV-2 variants. Study results and caveats: After vaccination, reports described spike-specific CD8+ and CD4+ T cell responses as showing substantial breadth. Vaccinated and placebo-treated recipients had similar non-spike TCR breadth.

In regard to this clone: Antigen unknown.

Assay used: immunoSEQ multiplex PCR; TCRdb lists only in-frame clones, some missing. The table lists fewer than 500,000 clones, less than 95% of them singletons. Treatment denoted: around 19 received Ad26.COV2.S at low or high dose, single or two shots; about 5 received placebo; per-sample allocation not given. Day 63 after the first vaccine or placebo injection was the time point for sampling. Germline assignment: CDR1 ENHRY and CDR2 SYGVKD. CDR3 length: 14 residues. Trimming left V 4 bases short and J 3 bases short, with 12 bases between. Sample: peripheral blood, taken in a trial of Ad26.COV2.S vaccine versus placebo. The chain joins TRBV10-3 to TRBJ1-2; D gene uncertain. The receptor was derived from a person between 18 and 60 years old who received the Ad26.COV2.S COVID-19 vaccine or a placebo. The CDR3 loop is CAISGPMTYYGYTF. CDR3 DNA: TGTGCCATCAGTGGTCCGATGACATACTATGGCTACACCTTC.